These T cell receptor beta chains were read from a single sample in a study of T cells in Graves' hyperthyroidism and ophthalmopathy. TCRdb independently ran MiXCR on the multiplex PCR reads; one entry per CDR3 protein. The table records more than 550,000 distinct CDR3 sequences, over 15% of them present only once. Sequenced input: blood. All receptors come from a woman in her 50s with Graves' hyperthyroidism that later progressed to Graves' ophthalmopathy. Both conserved end residues are part of each CDR3. A D gene is named only where the DNA matches it firmly. For some rows the clone size is stated as once, few or many, or as a class when expanded; others skip it.

TRBD1	TRBV27	few	TRBJ1-2	TGTGCCAGCAGTGCGACCGGGACAGCATCCTATGGCTACACCTTC	CASSATGTASYGYTF
TRBD1	TRBV12-5	NA	TRBJ2-5	TGTGCTAGTGGTTTGGGGGACAGAAGACAAGAGACCCAGTACTTC	CASGLGDRRQETQYF
NA	TRBV2	many	TRBJ1-1	TGTGCCAGCAGAGTGAGGAGGGATGACACTGAAGCTTTCTTT	CASRVRRDDTEAFF
TRBD1	TRBV3-1	many	TRBJ1-1	TGTGCCAGCAGAGGGACAGGCGGAACTGAAGCTTTCTTT	CASRGTGGTEAFF
TRBD1	TRBV4-1	few	TRBJ2-7	TGCGCCAGCAGCTCTTACATCCGGGACAGGGTTTACGAGCAGTACTTC	CASSSYIRDRVYEQYF
NA	TRBV9	NA	TRBJ1-2	TGTGCCAGCAGCGCGGAGGACAGCTTCTACTATGGCTACACCTTC	CASSAEDSFYYGYTF
NA	TRBV12-5	NA	TRBJ1-6	TGTGCTAGTGGTTCACCACAGGGTTTGAATTCACCCCTCCACTTT	CASGSPQGLNSPLHF
TRBD1	TRBV29-1	NA	TRBJ1-1	TGCAGCGTTGATAGGACGGGACAGCAGAACACTGAAGCTTTCTTT	CSVDRTGQQNTEAFF
TRBD1	TRBV24-1	NA	TRBJ2-2	TGTGCCACCAGTGTCTCGACAGGGGAAATAGTTGGCACCGGGGAGCTGTTTTTT	CATSVSTGEIVGTGELFF
NA	TRBV5-5	many	TRBJ2-5	TGTGCCAGCAGCTTGGGGCACAACCAAGAGACCCAGTACTTC	CASSLGHNQETQYF
NA	TRBV6-2/TRBV6-3	NA	TRBJ2-3	TGTGCCAGCAGTTACTCGCTCACCACAGATACGCAGTATTTT	CASSYSLTTDTQYF
NA	TRBV6-5	NA	TRBJ1-6	TGTGCCAGCAGTTACCATACCCCAGGGGCGAGCTCCTATAATTCACCCCTCCACTTT	CASSYHTPGASSYNSPLHF
TRBD2	TRBV9	NA	TRBJ2-2	TGTGCCAGCAGCGTACTCGGGACTAGCGGCACCGGGGAGCTGTTTTTT	CASSVLGTSGTGELFF
NA	TRBV5-4	NA	TRBJ1-4	TGTGCCAGCAGCTTGGCCCCGGTCAATGAAAAACTGTTTTTT	CASSLAPVNEKLFF
NA	TRBV11-2	many	TRBJ2-3	TGTGCCAGCAGCTTATTGCGGGGTATTACAGATACGCAGTATTTT	CASSLLRGITDTQYF
TRBD1	TRBV29-1	many	TRBJ2-3	TGCAGCGTTGAAGACGCCGGACAGGGAGGAGATACGCAGTATTTT	CSVEDAGQGGDTQYF
TRBD2	TRBV7-8	NA	TRBJ2-1	TGTGCCAGCAGCTTAGCGCTTACACTAGCGGGGGATGAGCAGTTCTTC	CASSLALTLAGDEQFF
NA	TRBV6-2/TRBV6-3	many	TRBJ2-1	TGTGCCAGCAGTTACTCGGGCCGCGATGAGCAGTTCTTC	CASSYSGRDEQFF
TRBD1	TRBV19	NA	TRBJ1-4	TGTGCCAGTAGTGAAGGGACAGCCTTTGCTAATGAAAAACTGTTTTTT	CASSEGTAFANEKLFF
NA	TRBV6-1	many	TRBJ1-3	TGTGCCAGCAGCAGCACCGGGCCAGGCTCTGGAAACACCATATATTTT	CASSSTGPGSGNTIYF
TRBD2	TRBV6-2/TRBV6-3	NA	TRBJ2-3	TGTGCCAGCAGAGTTAGCGGGGGAGCAGATACGCAGTATTTT	CASRVSGGADTQYF
NA	TRBV20-1	many	TRBJ2-2	TGCAGTGCTAGAGGAGGGCGGGCCGGGGAGCTGTTTTTT	CSARGGRAGELFF
NA	TRBV12-3/TRBV12-4	many	TRBJ1-1	TGTGCCAGCTCCCCGGAAACTTACACTGAAGCTTTCTTT	CASSPETYTEAFF
NA	TRBV7-2	many	TRBJ1-2	TGTGCCAGCAGCTTAGCGGCAGCAAACTATGGCTACACCTTC	CASSLAAANYGYTF
NA	TRBV19	few	TRBJ1-1	TGTGCCAGTAGTATAGACAGGTACGGGATGAACACTGAAGCTTTCTTT	CASSIDRYGMNTEAFF
NA	TRBV5-1	NA	TRBJ1-3	TGCGCCAGCAGCGAGAGGGGATTGGGACCCCGCCTGGCCTCTGGAAACACCATATATTTT	CASSERGLGPRLASGNTIYF
NA	TRBV12-3/TRBV12-4	few	TRBJ1-4	TGTGCCAGCAGTTGGGCCCAGGGAGGCGAAAAACTGTTTTTT	CASSWAQGGEKLFF
TRBD2	TRBV20-1	NA	TRBJ2-3	TGCAGTGCTAGAGATCCCACTAGCGGAAGCACAGATACGCAGTATTTT	CSARDPTSGSTDTQYF
NA	TRBV5-5	NA	TRBJ1-1	TGTGCCAGCAGCTCTTGGGCGGGGGGCGCGAATACTGAAGCTTTCTTT	CASSSWAGGANTEAFF
NA	TRBV30	many	TRBJ1-6	TGTGCCTGGAGTTTTAGACAGGACCCTAGGGGATCACCCCTCCACTTT	CAWSFRQDPRGSPLHF
NA	TRBV20-1	many	TRBJ1-4	TGCAGTGCCAGACCTCCCCCTAGAGAAAAACTGTTTTTT	CSARPPPREKLFF
NA	TRBV12-3/TRBV12-4	NA	TRBJ1-6	TGTGCCAGCAGGGTAACCTATAATTCACCCCTCCACTTT	CASRVTYNSPLHF
TRBD2	TRBV2	NA	TRBJ2-3	TGTGCCAGTGAACCAGGACTAGCCAGCACAGATACGCAGTATTTT	CASEPGLASTDTQYF
NA	TRBV6-1	few	TRBJ2-2	TGTGCCAGCAGTGAACCCCGCTTTGTGGACACCGGGGAGCTGTTTTTT	CASSEPRFVDTGELFF
NA	TRBV20-1	many	TRBJ2-3	TGCAGTTGTGCGGTCCAACGCACAGATACGCAGTATTTT	CSCAVQRTDTQYF
TRBD2	TRBV19	NA	TRBJ2-3	TGTGCCAGTAGTACGGGACTAGCGGGGATCACAGATACGCAGTATTTT	CASSTGLAGITDTQYF
NA	TRBV5-1	NA	TRBJ1-4	TGCGCCAGCAGCCCCGCCTTGGCCGGAGAAAAACTGTTTTTT	CASSPALAGEKLFF
TRBD1	TRBV20-1	many	TRBJ1-2	TGCAGTGCTAGGTGGGACAGGGGATTAGGCTATGGCTACACCTTC	CSARWDRGLGYGYTF
TRBD1	TRBV4-1	NA	TRBJ1-5	TGCGCCAGCAGCCAAGCCCTAACAGGGGGCGGGGGCAATCAGCCCCAGCATTTT	CASSQALTGGGGNQPQHF
TRBD1	TRBV5-1	NA	TRBJ1-4	TGCGCCAGCAGCGAGCGACCGGGACAGACTAATGAAAAACTGTTTTTT	CASSERPGQTNEKLFF
TRBD1	TRBV6-5	NA	TRBJ1-2	TGTGCCAGCAGTTACTCCGGACAGGGCCATGGCTACACCTTC	CASSYSGQGHGYTF
NA	TRBV5-1	few	TRBJ1-1	TGCGCCAGCAGCTTGTCAGGAAACATGAACACTGAAGCTTTCTTT	CASSLSGNMNTEAFF
TRBD1	TRBV6-2/TRBV6-3	many	TRBJ2-3	TGTGCCAGCAGTTACCCCGGGACAGCTCGTGATACGCAGTATTTT	CASSYPGTARDTQYF
TRBD2	TRBV20-1	NA	TRBJ2-4	TGCAGTGCTCGGGGGGTAACCAAAAACATTCAGTACTTC	CSARGVTKNIQYF
NA	TRBV20-1	NA	TRBJ1-5	TGCAGTGCTAGAGACTACAGGTTAGGTCAGCCCCAGCATTTT	CSARDYRLGQPQHF
NA	TRBV27	NA	TRBJ2-1	TGTGCCAGCAGCCGTGAAGCGCTCTCCAGCTCCTACAATGAGCAGTTCTTC	CASSREALSSSYNEQFF
NA	TRBV7-8	NA	TRBJ1-3	TGTGCCAGCAGCTTAGTGGGCAGCGAGGGAAACGCCATATATTTT	CASSLVGSEGNAIYF
TRBD1	TRBV2	NA	TRBJ1-2	TGTGCCAGCAGTCAGGACAGGGACAATAACTATGGCTACACCTTC	CASSQDRDNNYGYTF
TRBD1	TRBV24-1	many	TRBJ1-1	TGTGCCACCCGGCCACAACCATTCAGGGGACAGGGGGATCGAGCTTTCTTT	CATRPQPFRGQGDRAFF
NA	TRBV14	NA	TRBJ2-7	TGTGCCAGCAGCCAAGAAGGACGGGGGCCCAACGAGCAGTACTTC	CASSQEGRGPNEQYF
NA	TRBV3-1	many	TRBJ2-3	TGTGCCAGCAGCCGTGAGGGGAGAAGCACAGATACGCAGTATTTT	CASSREGRSTDTQYF
NA	TRBV2	NA	TRBJ1-1	TGTGCCAGCAGTGAAGCCGAAATGAACACTGAAGCTTTCTTT	CASSEAEMNTEAFF
NA	TRBV3-1	many	TRBJ1-6	TGTGCCAGCAGCCAAGGGCACACGGAGGGTTCACCCCTCCACTTT	CASSQGHTEGSPLHF
NA	TRBV6-1	few	TRBJ1-5	TGTGCCAGCAGTGAACAGACCCTCCTCTTTAGTTATCAGCCCCAGCATTTT	CASSEQTLLFSYQPQHF
TRBD1	TRBV29-1	few	TRBJ2-1	TGCAGCGGAAAGATTACAGGGGGGAATGAGCAGTTCTTC	CSGKITGGNEQFF
NA	TRBV6-1	many	TRBJ1-2	TGTGCCAGCACCCCCGTGAGGCTCTATGGCTACACCTTC	CASTPVRLYGYTF
TRBD2	TRBV20-1	many	TRBJ2-7	TGCAGTGCTAGAGATGTGTTCGCGGGGGGGCTGGGGGAGCAGTACTTC	CSARDVFAGGLGEQYF
NA	TRBV7-9	many	TRBJ1-1	TGTGCCAGCAGCCATGAGGACGGCGATAGCACTGAAGCTTTCTTT	CASSHEDGDSTEAFF